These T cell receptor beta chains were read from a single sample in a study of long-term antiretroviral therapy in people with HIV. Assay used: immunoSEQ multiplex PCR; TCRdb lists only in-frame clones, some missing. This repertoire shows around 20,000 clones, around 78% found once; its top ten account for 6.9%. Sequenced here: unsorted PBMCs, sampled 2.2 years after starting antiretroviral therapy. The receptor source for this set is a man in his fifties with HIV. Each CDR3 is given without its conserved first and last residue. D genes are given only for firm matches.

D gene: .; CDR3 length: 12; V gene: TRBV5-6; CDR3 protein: ASRRRDLNTEAF
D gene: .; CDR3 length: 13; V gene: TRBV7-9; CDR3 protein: ASSLRDSGANVLT
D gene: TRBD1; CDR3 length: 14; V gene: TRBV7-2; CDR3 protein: ASTPDWGQGIYEQY
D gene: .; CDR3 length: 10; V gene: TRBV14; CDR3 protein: ASSQGLNIQY
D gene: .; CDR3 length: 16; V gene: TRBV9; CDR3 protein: ASSVDGVMGQSTDTQY
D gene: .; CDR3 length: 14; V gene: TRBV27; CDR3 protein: ASSLSPGAGQETQY
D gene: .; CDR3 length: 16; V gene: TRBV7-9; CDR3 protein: ASSASLRVLQRNTEAF
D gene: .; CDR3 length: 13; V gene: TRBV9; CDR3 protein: ASSEGGSIYNEQF
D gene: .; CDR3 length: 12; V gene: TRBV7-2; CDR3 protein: ASSLARGNTEAF
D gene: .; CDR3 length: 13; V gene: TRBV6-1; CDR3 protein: ASSEAGRQLGKLF
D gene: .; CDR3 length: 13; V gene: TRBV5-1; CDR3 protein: ASSPLTGFSTEAF
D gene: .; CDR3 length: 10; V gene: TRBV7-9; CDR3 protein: ASSFGEPEAF
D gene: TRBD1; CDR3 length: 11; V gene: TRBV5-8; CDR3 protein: ASSWDRSNEQF
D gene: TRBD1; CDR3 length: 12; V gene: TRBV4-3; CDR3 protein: ASSHYRTGSEQY
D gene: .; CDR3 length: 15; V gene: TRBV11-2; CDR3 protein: ASSLDIGQGAAGELF
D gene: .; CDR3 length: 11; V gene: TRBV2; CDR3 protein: ASSRTDFYEQY
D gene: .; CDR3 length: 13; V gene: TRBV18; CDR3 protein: ASSPRTSDYNEQF
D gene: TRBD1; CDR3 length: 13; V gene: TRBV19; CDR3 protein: ASSISGTGPSPLH
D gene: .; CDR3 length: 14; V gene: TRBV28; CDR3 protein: ASSSPIIGVTGELF
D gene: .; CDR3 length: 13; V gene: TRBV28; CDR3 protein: ASSFAAGAYQPQH
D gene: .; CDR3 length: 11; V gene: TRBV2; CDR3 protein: ASSDSGSYEQY
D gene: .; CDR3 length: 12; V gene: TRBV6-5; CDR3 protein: ASSYSGSNQPQH
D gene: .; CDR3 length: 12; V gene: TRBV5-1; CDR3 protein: ASSLDSGFSPLH
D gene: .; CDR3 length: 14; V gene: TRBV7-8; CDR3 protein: ASSLAPVNSNQPQH
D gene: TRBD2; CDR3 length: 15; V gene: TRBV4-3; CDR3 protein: ASSQLEAGRAYNEQF
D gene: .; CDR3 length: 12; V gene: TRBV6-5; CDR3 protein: ASTPSYSPYEQY
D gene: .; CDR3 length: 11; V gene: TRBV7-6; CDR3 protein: ASSSQGNQPQH
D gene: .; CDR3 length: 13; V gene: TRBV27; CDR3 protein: ASSLGAGASDTQY
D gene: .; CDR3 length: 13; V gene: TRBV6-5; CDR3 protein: ASSPEGTRIYEQY
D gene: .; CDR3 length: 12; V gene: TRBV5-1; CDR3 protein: ASSVRASSYEQY
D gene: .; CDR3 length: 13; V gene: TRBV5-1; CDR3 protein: ASSSGNSYNSPLH
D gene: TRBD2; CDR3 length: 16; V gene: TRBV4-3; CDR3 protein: ASSQTGLAGPYQETQY
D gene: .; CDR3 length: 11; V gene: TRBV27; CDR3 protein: ASSLMGNEKLF
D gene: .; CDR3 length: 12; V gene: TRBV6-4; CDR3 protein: ASIGGRPTDTQY
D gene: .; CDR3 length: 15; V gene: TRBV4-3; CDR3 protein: ASSQEIGGFTGNTIY
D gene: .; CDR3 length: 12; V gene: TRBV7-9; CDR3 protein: ASSLAGTYYEQY
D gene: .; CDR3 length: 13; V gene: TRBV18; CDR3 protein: ASSPPDSANYGYT
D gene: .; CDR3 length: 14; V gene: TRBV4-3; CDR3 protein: ASSQDRVTYTDTQY
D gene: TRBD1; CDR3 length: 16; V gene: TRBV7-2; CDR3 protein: ASSLVGTALSGANVLT
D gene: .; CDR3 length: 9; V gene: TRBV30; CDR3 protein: AWSPGYEQY
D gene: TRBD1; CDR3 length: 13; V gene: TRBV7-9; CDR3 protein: ASSFGQGYLNEQF
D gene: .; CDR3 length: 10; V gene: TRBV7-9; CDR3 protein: ASSPSAGVCL
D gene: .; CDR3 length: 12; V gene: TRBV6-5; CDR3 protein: ASSYWQSDDEQF
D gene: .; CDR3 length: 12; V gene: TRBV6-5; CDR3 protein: ASGPDPPRYEQY
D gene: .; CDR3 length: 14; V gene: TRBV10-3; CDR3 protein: AISDYGAPNSYEQY
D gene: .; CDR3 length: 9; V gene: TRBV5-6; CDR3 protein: ASSLRETQY
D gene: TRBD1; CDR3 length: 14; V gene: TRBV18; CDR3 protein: ASSRGQASWGETQY
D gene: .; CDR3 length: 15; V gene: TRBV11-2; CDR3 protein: ASSLAGRAWLSYEQY
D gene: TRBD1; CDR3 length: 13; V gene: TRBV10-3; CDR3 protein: AISKTGGADEKLF
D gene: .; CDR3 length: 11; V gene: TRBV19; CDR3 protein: ASSEGGQETQY
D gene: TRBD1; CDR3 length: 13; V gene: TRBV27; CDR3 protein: ASSLKRDRLHGYT
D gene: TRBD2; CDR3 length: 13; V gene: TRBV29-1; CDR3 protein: SVRGLAGATDTQY
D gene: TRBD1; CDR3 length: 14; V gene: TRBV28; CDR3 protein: ASSPLGTGGSYEQY
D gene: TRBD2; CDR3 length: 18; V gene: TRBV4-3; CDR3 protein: ASSQVIPGGGPTHSDTQY
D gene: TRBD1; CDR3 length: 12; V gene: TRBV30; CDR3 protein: ACPGQGANYGYT
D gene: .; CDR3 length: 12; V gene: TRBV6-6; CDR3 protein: ASSYSRDNNEQY
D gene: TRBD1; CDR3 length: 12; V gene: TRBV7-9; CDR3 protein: ASSLRDRGNTIY